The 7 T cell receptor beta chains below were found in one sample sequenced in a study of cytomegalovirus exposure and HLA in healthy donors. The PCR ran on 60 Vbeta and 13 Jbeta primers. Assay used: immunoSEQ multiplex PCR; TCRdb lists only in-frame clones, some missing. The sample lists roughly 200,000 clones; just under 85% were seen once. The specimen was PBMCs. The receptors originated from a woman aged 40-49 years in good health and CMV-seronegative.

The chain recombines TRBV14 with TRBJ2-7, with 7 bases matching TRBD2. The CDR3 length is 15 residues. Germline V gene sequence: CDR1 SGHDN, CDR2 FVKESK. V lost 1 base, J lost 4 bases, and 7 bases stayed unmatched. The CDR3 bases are TGTGCCAGCAGCCAAGGAGCGGGACCCGGGTACGAGCAGTACTTC. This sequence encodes CASSQGAGPGYEQYF.

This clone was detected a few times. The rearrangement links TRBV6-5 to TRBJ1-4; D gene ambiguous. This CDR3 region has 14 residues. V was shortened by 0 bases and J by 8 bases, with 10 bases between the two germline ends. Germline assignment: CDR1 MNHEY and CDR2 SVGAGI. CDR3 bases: TGTGCCAGCAGTTACTCGTCTAGTGAGGAAAAACTGTTTTTT. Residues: CASSYSSSEEKLFF.

The CDR3 DNA sequence: TGTGCTAGTGGTTTGGTACGATCAGGCAACACTGAAGCTTTCTTT. This translates into CASGLVRSGNTEAFF. The chain combines TRBV12-5 with TRBJ1-1, with D uncertain. CDR1 and CDR2 from the germline V gene are LGHNT and FRNRAP. The CDR3 runs 15 residues. Trimming stripped 0 bases from V and 2 bases from J, with 10 bases between.

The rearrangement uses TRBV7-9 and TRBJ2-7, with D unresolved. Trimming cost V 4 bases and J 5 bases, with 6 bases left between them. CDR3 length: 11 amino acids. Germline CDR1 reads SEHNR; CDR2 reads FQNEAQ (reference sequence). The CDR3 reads CASSSPDEQYF. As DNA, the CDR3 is TGTGCCAGCAGCTCCCCGGACGAGCAGTACTTC.

This CDR3 reads CASSERGGEADTEAFF. CDR3 bases: TGTGCCAGCAGTGAACGGGGTGGGGAAGCGGACACTGAAGCTTTCTTT. The chain is built from TRBV2 and TRBJ1-1; D gene unclear. Germline CDR1 reads SNHLY; CDR2 reads FYNNEI. V was trimmed by 2 bases and J by 3 bases, leaving 16 bases between them. The CDR3 extends over 16 amino acids.

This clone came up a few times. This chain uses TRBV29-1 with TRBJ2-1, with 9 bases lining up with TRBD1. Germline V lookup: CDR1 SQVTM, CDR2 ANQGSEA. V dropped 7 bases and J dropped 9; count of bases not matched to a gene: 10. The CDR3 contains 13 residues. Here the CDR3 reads CSAVQGAYSEQFF. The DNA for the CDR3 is TGCAGCGCCGTACAGGGGGCTTATAGTGAGCAGTTCTTC.

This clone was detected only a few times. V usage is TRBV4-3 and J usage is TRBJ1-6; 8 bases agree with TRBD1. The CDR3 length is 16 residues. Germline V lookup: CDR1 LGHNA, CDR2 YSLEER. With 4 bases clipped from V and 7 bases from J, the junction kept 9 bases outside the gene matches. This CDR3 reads CASSLGQGRSNSPLHF. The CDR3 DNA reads TGCGCCAGCAGCCTCGGACAGGGAAGATCGAATTCACCCCTCCACTTT.